The clone carrying this T cell receptor (beta chain) has only one observation. Generated by immunoSEQ multiplex PCR, the TCRdb table keeps only in-frame clones and is missing some. The table has some 1 million clones, approximately 68% seen once; the top ten hold approximately 1.5%. Naive CD4+ cells were CD45RA-selected; the remaining cells were memory. These data originate in a study of shared clonotypes between healthy human individuals. The CDR3 has 12 residues. Germline V lookup: CDR1 GTSNPN, CDR2 SVGIG (reference sequence). V was pared by 4 bases and J by 9 bases, with 10 bases between. V gene TRBV30 combines with J gene TRBJ1-6, with D perhaps TRBD1 (6 bases). This clonotype originated in a man aged 18 to 35 in good health. Sequenced input: memory CD4+ T cells sorted from blood. Subset defined: CD45RA-negative fraction. The CDR3 DNA reads TGTGCCTGGAATACAGGGAGTTCACCCCTCCACTTT. Its translation is CAWNTGSSPLHF.